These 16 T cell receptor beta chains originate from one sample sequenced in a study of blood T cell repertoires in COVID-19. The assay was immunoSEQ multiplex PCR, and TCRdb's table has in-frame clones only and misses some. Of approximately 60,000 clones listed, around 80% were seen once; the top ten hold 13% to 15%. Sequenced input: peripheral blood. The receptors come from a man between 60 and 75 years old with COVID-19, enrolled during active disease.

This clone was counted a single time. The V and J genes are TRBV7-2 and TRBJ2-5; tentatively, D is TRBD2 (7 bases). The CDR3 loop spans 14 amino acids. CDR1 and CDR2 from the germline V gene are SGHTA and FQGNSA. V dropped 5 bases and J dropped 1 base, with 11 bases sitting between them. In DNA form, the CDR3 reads TGTGCCAGCAGCGTTGGGGGGGCCCAAGAGACCCAGTACTTC. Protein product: CASSVGGAQETQYF.

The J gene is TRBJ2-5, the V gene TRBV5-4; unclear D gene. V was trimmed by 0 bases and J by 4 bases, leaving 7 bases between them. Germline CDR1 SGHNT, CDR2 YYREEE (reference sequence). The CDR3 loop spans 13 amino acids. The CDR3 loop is CASSLGAAETQYF. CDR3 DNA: TGTGCCAGCAGCTTGGGGGCAGCAGAGACCCAGTACTTC.

The CDR3: CSVEDDCVGTGGGNTIYF. DNA for the CDR3: TGCAGCGTTGAAGATGACTGCGTCGGGACAGGTGGTGGAAACACCATATATTTT. The chain has TRBV29-1 and TRBJ1-3; 8 bases are shared with TRBD1. V trimming: 0 bases; J trimming: 3 bases; junction bases outside the gene matches: 13. This CDR3 has 18 amino acids. Looked up from germline, CDR1 is SQVTM and CDR2 is ANQGSEA.

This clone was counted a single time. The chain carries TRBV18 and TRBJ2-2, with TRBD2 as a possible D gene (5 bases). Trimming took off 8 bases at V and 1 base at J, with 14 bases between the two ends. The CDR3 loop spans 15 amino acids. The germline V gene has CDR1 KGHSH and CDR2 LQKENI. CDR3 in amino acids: CASRDQDWNTGELFF. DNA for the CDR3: TGTGCCAGCCGTGACCAGGACTGGAACACCGGGGAGCTGTTTTTT.

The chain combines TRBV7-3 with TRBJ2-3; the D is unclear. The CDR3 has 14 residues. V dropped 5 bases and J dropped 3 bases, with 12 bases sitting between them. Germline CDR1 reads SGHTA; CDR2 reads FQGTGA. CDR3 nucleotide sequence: TGTGCCAGCAGCCGAGGTCCCGAAACAGATACGCAGTATTTT. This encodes CASSRGPETDTQYF.

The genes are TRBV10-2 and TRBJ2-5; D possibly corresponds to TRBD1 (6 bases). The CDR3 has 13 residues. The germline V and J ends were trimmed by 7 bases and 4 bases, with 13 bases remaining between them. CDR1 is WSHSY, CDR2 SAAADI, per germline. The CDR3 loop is CASIRGMGETQYF. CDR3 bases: TGCGCCAGCATTAGGGGGATGGGAGAGACCCAGTACTTC.

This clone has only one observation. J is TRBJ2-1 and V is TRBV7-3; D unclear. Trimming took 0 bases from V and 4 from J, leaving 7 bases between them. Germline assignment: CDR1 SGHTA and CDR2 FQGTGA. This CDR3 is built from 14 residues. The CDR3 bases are TGTGCCAGCAGCTTAACCACGGGTTACAATGAGCAGTTCTTC. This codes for CASSLTTGYNEQFF.

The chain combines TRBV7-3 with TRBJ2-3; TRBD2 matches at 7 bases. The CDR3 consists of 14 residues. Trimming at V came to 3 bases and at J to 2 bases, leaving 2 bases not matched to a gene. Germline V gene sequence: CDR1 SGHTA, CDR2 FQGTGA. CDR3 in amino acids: CASSLGGTTDTQYF. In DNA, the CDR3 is TGTGCCAGCAGCTTGGGGGGGACCACAGATACGCAGTATTTT.

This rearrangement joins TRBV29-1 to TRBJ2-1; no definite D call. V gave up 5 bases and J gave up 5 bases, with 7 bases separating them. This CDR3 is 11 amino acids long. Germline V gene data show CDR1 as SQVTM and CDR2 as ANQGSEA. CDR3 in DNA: TGCAGCGTTCACCTAAACAATGAGCAGTTCTTC. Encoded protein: CSVHLNNEQFF.

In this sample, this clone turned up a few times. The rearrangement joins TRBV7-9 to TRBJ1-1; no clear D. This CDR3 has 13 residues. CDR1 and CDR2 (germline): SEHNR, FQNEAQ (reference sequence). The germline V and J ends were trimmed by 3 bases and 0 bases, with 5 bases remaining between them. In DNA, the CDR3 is TGTGCCAGCAGCTTCCGAGTGAACACTGAAGCTTTCTTT. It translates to CASSFRVNTEAFF.

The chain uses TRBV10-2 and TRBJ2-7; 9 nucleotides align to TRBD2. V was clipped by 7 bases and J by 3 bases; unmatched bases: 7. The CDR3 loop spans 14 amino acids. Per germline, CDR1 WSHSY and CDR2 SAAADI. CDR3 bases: TGCGCCAGCAAGGAGCTAGCGGGAAACTACGAGCAGTACTTC. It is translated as CASKELAGNYEQYF.

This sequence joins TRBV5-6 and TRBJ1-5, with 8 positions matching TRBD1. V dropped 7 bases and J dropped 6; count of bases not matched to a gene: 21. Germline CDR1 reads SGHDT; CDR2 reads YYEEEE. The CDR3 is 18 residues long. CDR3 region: CASSSLRTGQEGSQPQHF. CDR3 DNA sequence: TGTGCCAGCTCTTCTTTGAGGACGGGACAGGAGGGAAGTCAGCCCCAGCATTTT.

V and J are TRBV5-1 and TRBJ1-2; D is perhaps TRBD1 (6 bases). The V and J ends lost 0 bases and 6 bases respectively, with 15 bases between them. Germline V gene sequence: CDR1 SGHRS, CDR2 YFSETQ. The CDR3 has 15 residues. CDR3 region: CASSLEGGARDGYTF. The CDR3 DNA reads TGCGCCAGCAGCTTGGAAGGGGGGGCGCGAGATGGCTACACCTTC.

The CDR3 nucleotides read TGTGCCAGCAGAGAACGCCGGGACAGCTACGAGCAGTACTTC. It is translated as CASRERRDSYEQYF. The gene calls are TRBV6-6 and TRBJ2-7; 7 bases agree with TRBD1. The CDR3 is 14 residues long. In germline, CDR1 is MNHNY, CDR2 SVGAGI (reference sequence). After removal of 6 bases from V and 3 bases from J, the junction contained 8 bases not matched to a gene.

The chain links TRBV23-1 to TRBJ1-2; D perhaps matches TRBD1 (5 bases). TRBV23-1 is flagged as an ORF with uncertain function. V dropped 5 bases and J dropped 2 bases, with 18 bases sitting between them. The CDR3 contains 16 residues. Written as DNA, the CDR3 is TGCGCCAGCAGTTCCCCCGGGGGGTCGCCCAACTATGGCTACACCTTC. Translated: CASSSPGGSPNYGYTF.

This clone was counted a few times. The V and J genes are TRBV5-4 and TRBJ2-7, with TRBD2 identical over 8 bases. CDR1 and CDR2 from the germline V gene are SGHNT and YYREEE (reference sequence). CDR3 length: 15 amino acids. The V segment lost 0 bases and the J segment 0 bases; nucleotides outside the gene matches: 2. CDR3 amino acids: CASSLGGTSSYEQYF. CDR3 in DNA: TGTGCCAGCAGCTTGGGGGGGACTAGCTCCTACGAGCAGTACTTC.